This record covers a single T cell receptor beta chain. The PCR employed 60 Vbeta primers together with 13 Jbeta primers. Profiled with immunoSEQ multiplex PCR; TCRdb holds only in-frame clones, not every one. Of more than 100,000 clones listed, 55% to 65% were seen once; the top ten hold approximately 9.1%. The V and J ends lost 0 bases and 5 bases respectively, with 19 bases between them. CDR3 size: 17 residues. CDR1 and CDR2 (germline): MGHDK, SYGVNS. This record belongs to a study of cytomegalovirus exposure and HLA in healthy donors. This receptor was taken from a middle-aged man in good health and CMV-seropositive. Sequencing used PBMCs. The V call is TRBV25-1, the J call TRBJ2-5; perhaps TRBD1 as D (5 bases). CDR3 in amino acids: CASSEYRPTVLVETQYF. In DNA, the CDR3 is TGTGCCAGCAGTGAATATCGGCCGACAGTTCTTGTGGAGACCCAGTACTTC.